A single sample gave rise to the 6 T cell receptor beta chains below, sequenced in a study of shared clonotypes between healthy human individuals. Assay: immunoSEQ multiplex PCR; the TCRdb copy retains only in-frame clones and omits some. Here the sample spans about a million clones, 60% to 80% being singletons. Sequences were obtained from memory CD4+ T cells from PBMCs. Subset specified: CD45RA-negative fraction. The receptors stem from a man aged 18 to 29 in good health. Some clones in this sample may be carry-over from other donors' samples.

This clone occurred many times. Other DNA sequences in this sample translate to the same CDR3. This sequence joins TRBV5-1 and TRBJ2-7, with D unresolved. CDR1 is SGHRS, CDR2 YFSETQ, per germline. The length of the CDR3 is 13 residues. V lost 0 bases, J lost 2 bases, and 6 bases lay in between. CDR3 DNA sequence: TGCGCCAGCAGCTTGGGCCCCGCCTACGAGCAGTACTTC. This encodes CASSLGPAYEQYF.

Regarding this clone: A much larger clone differs by one base, so this may be a read error. Other nucleotide sequences in the sample specify the same CDR3. V is TRBV30 and J is TRBJ1-3, with unresolved D. With 1 base removed from V and 7 bases from J, the gap between germline ends came to 8 bases. The CDR3 loop spans 12 amino acids. Looked up from germline, CDR1 is GTSNPN and CDR2 is SVGIG (reference sequence). In DNA form, the CDR3 reads TGTGCCTGGAGTGCAACGGTGAACACCATATATTTT. Protein product: CAWSATVNTIYF.

On this clone itself: In the same sample, other DNA sequences code for this CDR3. V gene TRBV2 combines with J gene TRBJ2-1; weak D call: TRBD2 (5 bases). CDR1 is SNHLY and CDR2 is FYNNEI in the germline V gene. CDR3 size: 14 residues. V dropped 3 bases and J dropped 0 bases, with 6 bases sitting between them. The CDR3 bases are TGTGCCAGCAGTGACGCGGGCTCCTACAATGAGCAGTTCTTC. Amino acids: CASSDAGSYNEQFF.

This chain connects TRBV4-1 to TRBJ1-2; 8 bases are a match to TRBD1. This CDR3 contains 15 residues. Germline assignment: CDR1 MGHRA and CDR2 YSYEKL. The trim removed 4 bases at V and 5 bases at J, leaving 9 bases unmatched. Here the CDR3 DNA reads TGCGCCAGCAGCCGGGCGACAGGGGATCGGTATGGCTACACCTTC. It yields the protein CASSRATGDRYGYTF.

The CDR3 sequence: CASSLNQGKETQYF. The CDR3 nucleotides read TGTGCCAGCAGCTTAAACCAGGGCAAAGAGACCCAGTACTTC. V gene TRBV7-2 combines with J gene TRBJ2-5; perhaps TRBD1 as D (5 bases). Trimming left V 2 bases short and J 3 bases short, with 10 bases between. There are 14 residues in the CDR3. Germline V lookup: CDR1 SGHTA, CDR2 FQGNSA.

The chain couples TRBV30 to TRBJ2-7, with a weak D call TRBD2 (5 bases). Germline values: CDR1 GTSNPN, CDR2 SVGIG (reference sequence). This CDR3 has 16 amino acids. V lost 0 bases to trimming and J lost 0 bases, with 15 bases between them. CDR3 DNA: TGTGCCTGGAGTGTACGGGTACTCGGGGTCTCCTACGAGCAGTACTTC. It specifies CAWSVRVLGVSYEQYF.